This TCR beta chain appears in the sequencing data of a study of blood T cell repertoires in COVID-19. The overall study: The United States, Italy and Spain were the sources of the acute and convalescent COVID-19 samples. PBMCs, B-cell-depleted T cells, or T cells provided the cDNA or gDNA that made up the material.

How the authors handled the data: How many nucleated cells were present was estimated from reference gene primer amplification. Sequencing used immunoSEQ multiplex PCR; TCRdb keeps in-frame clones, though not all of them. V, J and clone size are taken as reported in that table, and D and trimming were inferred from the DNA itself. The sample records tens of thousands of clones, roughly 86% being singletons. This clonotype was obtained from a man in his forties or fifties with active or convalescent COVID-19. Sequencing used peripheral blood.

DNA of the CDR3: TGCGCCAGCAGCCAGGGGGTCCAAGAGACCCAGTACTTC. It yields the protein CASSQGVQETQYF. The J gene is TRBJ2-5, the V gene TRBV5-1, with 7 bases matching TRBD1. The CDR3 is 13 amino acids. Germline CDR1 is SGHRS and CDR2 is YFSETQ. Trimming removed 4 bases from V and 1 base from J; junction bases left unmatched: 1.